Presented here are 15 T cell receptor beta chains from one specimen sequenced in a study of blood T cell repertoires in COVID-19. Libraries were prepared by immunoSEQ multiplex PCR; TCRdb keeps only in-frame clonotypes and omits some of them. The sample contains nearly 350,000 clones, over 70% of which appear only once. Sequenced material: peripheral blood. Source of these receptors: a man aged 25 to 40 with active or convalescent COVID-19.

This chain links TRBV5-4 with TRBJ2-7, with 8 bases lining up with TRBD1. Germline V lookup: CDR1 SGHNT, CDR2 YYREEE (reference sequence). This CDR3 comprises 14 residues. The junction had 5 bases not matched to a gene; V was cut back by 3 bases and J by 3 bases. Here the CDR3 DNA reads TGTGCCAGCAGCTCCAGGACAGGGTTCTACGAGCAGTACTTC. It encodes CASSSRTGFYEQYF.

The chain recombines TRBV5-4 with TRBJ1-6; D is unresolved. There are 14 residues in the CDR3. Trimming removed 0 bases from V and 3 bases from J, with 4 bases in between. CDR1 is SGHNT, CDR2 YYREEE, per germline (reference sequence). For the CDR3, the DNA is TGTGCCAGCAGCTTGGGTAACTATAATTCACCCCTCCACTTT. It codes for CASSLGNYNSPLHF.

V and J are TRBV10-3 and TRBJ1-2; TRBD1 is a possible D gene (5 bases). V shed 2 bases and J shed 2 bases, with 9 bases lying between them. The CDR3 loop spans 14 amino acids. Germline-derived CDR1 and CDR2 are ENHRY and SYGVKD. CDR3 DNA: TGTGCCATCAGTGAGACGGGGGGAAACTATGGCTACACCTTC. Translation: CAISETGGNYGYTF.

This sequence joins TRBV11-3 and TRBJ2-1; D is ambiguous. V lost 0 bases and J lost 6, with 9 bases in between. Germline V lookup: CDR1 SGHNT, CDR2 YENEEA. CDR3 length: 14 amino acids. CDR3 coding DNA: TGTGCCAGCAGCTTAGATTCCCCCGGCAATGAGCAGTTCTTC. Protein product: CASSLDSPGNEQFF. The variable domain in full, completed from reference TRBV11-3 and TRBJ2-1, reads EAGVVQSPRYKIIEKKQPVAFWCNPISGHNTLYWYLQNLGQGPELLIRYENEEAVDDSQLPKDRFSAERLKGVDSTLKIQPAELGDSAVYLCASSLDSPGNEQFFGPGTRLTVL.

The V and J genes are TRBV19 and TRBJ1-5; 7 nucleotides align to TRBD1. Germline CDR1 LNHDA, CDR2 SQIVND (reference sequence). Trimming cost V 4 bases and J 4 bases; bases outside gene matches: 10. This CDR3 spans 16 amino acids. CDR3 region: CASSTIPGTANQPQHF. The CDR3 DNA reads TGTGCCAGTAGTACTATACCCGGGACAGCGAATCAGCCCCAGCATTTT.

CDR3 loop: CASSPRGLSPLHF. CDR3 DNA sequence: TGTGCCAGCAGCCCCCGGGGTCTGTCACCCCTCCACTTT. The genes are TRBV7-8 and TRBJ1-6; D not resolved. The germline gives CDR1 SGHVS, CDR2 FQNEAQ. Deletions cut 5 bases from V and 10 bases from J, with 12 bases between. This CDR3 is 13 amino acids long.

A single count supports this clone. This rearrangement joins TRBV13 to TRBJ1-1, with TRBD1 identical over 9 bases. Germline V lookup: CDR1 PRHDT, CDR2 FYEKMQ (reference sequence). The CDR3 consists of 16 residues. Trimming took 0 bases from V and 4 from J; bases not matched to a gene: 6. The CDR3 sequence: CASSLGDTGGLTEAFF. The DNA of the CDR3 is TGTGCCAGCAGCTTAGGGGATACAGGGGGCCTCACTGAAGCTTTCTTT. The whole variable domain, remainder taken from reference TRBV13 and TRBJ1-1, is AAGVIQSPRHLIKEKRETATLKCYPIPRHDTVYWYQQGPGQDPQFLISFYEKMQSDKGSIPDRFSAQQFSDYHSELNMSSLELGDSALYFCASSLGDTGGLTEAFFGQGTRLTVV.

In DNA, the CDR3 is TGTGCCAGGATAAGACGGGACAGAAATCAGCCCCAGCATTTT. Amino acid sequence: CARIRRDRNQPQHF. V gene TRBV6-5 combines with J gene TRBJ1-5; 7 bases are a match to TRBD1. The CDR3 has 14 amino acids. Per the germline V gene, CDR1 is MNHEY and CDR2 is SVGAGI. Trimming cost V 9 bases and J 4 bases; bases outside gene matches: 9.

The chain employs TRBV19 and TRBJ1-5; 8 nucleotides agree with TRBD1. V shed 7 bases, J shed 0 bases, and the junction held 5 bases outside the gene matches. CDR1 and CDR2 from the germline V gene are LNHDA and SQIVND (reference sequence). The length of the CDR3 is 15 residues. DNA of the CDR3: TGTGCCAGTACGTCGGACAGGGTTAGCAATCAGCCCCAGCATTTT. Translation: CASTSDRVSNQPQHF.

The chain links TRBV7-8 to TRBJ1-2; D is perhaps TRBD1 (5 bases). The V and J ends lost 3 bases and 4 bases respectively, with 6 bases between them. This CDR3 is 12 amino acids long. Germline V gene lookup returns CDR1 SGHVS and CDR2 FQNEAQ. CDR3 amino acids: CASSFDSYGYTF. For the CDR3, the DNA is TGTGCCAGCAGCTTCGACAGCTATGGCTACACCTTC.

The chain recombines TRBV4-1 with TRBJ1-2; 8 positions agree with TRBD1. This CDR3 spans 16 amino acids. V shed 3 bases, J shed 8 bases, and the junction held 14 bases outside the gene matches. The germline CDR1 and CDR2 sequences are MGHRA and YSYEKL. The CDR3 DNA reads as TGCGCCAGCAGCCATCCTAGGCAGGGGGCGCGGGGGGGCTACACCTTC. This encodes CASSHPRQGARGGYTF.

Only a few counts were recorded for this clone. This chain connects TRBV5-1 to TRBJ1-1; D uncertain. CDR1 and CDR2 from the germline V gene are SGHRS and YFSETQ. The CDR3 has 17 residues. Trimming removed 1 base from V and 1 base from J, with 17 bases in between. The CDR3 DNA reads as TGCGCCAGCAGCTTGTTTGGGAGACCGGGCTCGAACACTGAAGCTTTCTTT. It translates to CASSLFGRPGSNTEAFF.

CDR3 in DNA: TGTGCCAGTAGTAGGGCAGGGCAGCTAGAGACCCAGTACTTC. Translated: CASSRAGQLETQYF. The rearrangement joins TRBV19 to TRBJ2-5; D possibly corresponds to TRBD1 (5 bases). There are 14 residues in the CDR3. Germline-derived CDR1 and CDR2 are LNHDA and SQIVND (reference sequence). Trimming stripped 4 bases from V and 4 bases from J, with 13 bases between.

About this clone: The same CDR3 arises from other DNA sequences in this sample as well. The V and J genes are TRBV28 and TRBJ1-1, with 7 bases fitting TRBD1. CDR1 MDHEN and CDR2 SYDVKM come from the germline V gene. V lost 6 bases to trimming and J lost 3 bases; unmatched junction nucleotides: 1. CDR3 length: 12 residues. CDR3 protein: CASSTGDTEAFF. DNA of the CDR3: TGTGCCAGCAGCACAGGGGACACTGAAGCTTTCTTT.

The CDR3 region is CASSLKSSGEQFF. DNA for the CDR3: TGTGCCAGCAGCTTAAAATCTAGCGGGGAGCAGTTCTTC. This chain uses TRBV11-1 with TRBJ2-1; TRBD2 matches 8 bases. Germline V lookup: CDR1 SGHAT, CDR2 FQDESV (reference sequence). This CDR3 spans 13 amino acids. Trimming cost V 2 bases and J 10 bases; bases outside gene matches: 4.